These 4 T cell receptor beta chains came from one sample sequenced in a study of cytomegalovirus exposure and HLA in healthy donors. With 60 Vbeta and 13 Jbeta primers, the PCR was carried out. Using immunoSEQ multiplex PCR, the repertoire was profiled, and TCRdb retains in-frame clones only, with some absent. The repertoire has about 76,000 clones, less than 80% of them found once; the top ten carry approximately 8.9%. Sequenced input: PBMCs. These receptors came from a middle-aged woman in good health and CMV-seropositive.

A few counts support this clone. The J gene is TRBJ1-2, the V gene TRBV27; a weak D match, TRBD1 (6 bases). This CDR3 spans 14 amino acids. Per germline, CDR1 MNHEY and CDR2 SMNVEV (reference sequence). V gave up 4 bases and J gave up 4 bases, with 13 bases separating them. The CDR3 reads CASSSQGLGYGYTF. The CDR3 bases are TGTGCCAGCAGTTCGCAGGGGTTGGGCTATGGCTACACCTTC.

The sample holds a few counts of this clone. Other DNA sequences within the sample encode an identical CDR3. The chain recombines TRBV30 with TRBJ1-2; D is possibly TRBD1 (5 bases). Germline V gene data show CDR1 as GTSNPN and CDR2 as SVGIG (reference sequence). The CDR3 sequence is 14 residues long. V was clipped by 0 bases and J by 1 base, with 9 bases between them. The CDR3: CAWSVQVNNYGYTF. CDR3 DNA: TGTGCCTGGAGTGTACAGGTGAATAACTATGGCTACACCTTC.

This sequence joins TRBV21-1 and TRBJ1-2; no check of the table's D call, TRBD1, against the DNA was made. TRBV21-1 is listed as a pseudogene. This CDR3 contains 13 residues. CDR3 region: CARTGQGPGGYTF. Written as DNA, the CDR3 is TGTGCCAGGACCGGACAGGGGCCGGGCGGCTACACCTTC.

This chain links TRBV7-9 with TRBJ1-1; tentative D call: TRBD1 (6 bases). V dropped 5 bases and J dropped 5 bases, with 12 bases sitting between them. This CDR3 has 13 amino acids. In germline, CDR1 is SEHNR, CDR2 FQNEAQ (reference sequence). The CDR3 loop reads CASSLGGETEAFF. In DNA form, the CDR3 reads TGTGCCAGCAGCCTAGGGGGAGAAACTGAAGCTTTCTTT.